The 31 T cell receptor beta chains given below trace back to one sample, sequenced in a study of T-cell memory formation after mild COVID-19. TCRdb reanalysed the 5' RACE reads using MiXCR and keeps one entry per CDR3 protein. The repertoire consists of about 180,000 distinct CDR3 sequences, with under 20% occurring once and the leading ten covering roughly 2.1%. The sequencing sample was made of PBMCs or a T cell subset sorted from them (not recorded which). The origin of the receptors is an adult woman who had mild COVID-19 (a few samples of this study predate the infection). Cell type and time point are not known.

The V and J genes are TRBV7-8 and TRBJ1-1; 10 bases align to TRBD1. With 5 bases clipped from V and 4 bases from J, the junction kept 10 bases outside the gene matches. The CDR3 extends over 16 amino acids. The germline V gene encodes CDR1 SGHVS and CDR2 FQNEAQ. The CDR3 loop reads CASSPKTGGGGTEAFF. CDR3 in DNA: TGTGCCAGCAGCCCCAAGACAGGGGGCGGGGGCACTGAAGCTTTCTTT.

CDR3 region: CASSFTRAETQYF. As DNA, the CDR3 is TGCGCCAGCAGCTTTACCAGGGCAGAGACCCAGTACTTC. The chain couples TRBV5-1 to TRBJ2-5; tentatively, D is TRBD1 (5 bases). The CDR3 spans 13 residues. Germline V gene lookup returns CDR1 SGHRS and CDR2 YFSETQ. The ends were cut back, 2 bases at V and 4 bases at J, with 9 bases in the middle.

This clonotype was observed a few times. The chain joins TRBV6-2 or TRBV6-3 to TRBJ2-2, with 11 bases that match TRBD2. CDR1 is MNHEY and CDR2 is SVGEGT in the germline V gene. The CDR3 spans 18 residues. J gave up 4 bases and V 5 bases, and 12 bases lay outside the gene matches. The CDR3 loop is CASSQPKTSGTVTGELFF. For the CDR3, the DNA is TGTGCCAGCAGTCAACCCAAGACTAGCGGGACGGTCACCGGGGAGCTGTTTTTT.

This sequence joins TRBV27 and TRBJ2-1; TRBD1 agrees at 8 bases. Trimming at V came to 5 bases and at J to 6 bases, leaving 6 bases not matched to a gene. Germline CDR1 and CDR2: MNHEY and SMNVEV (reference sequence). This CDR3 region has 14 residues. The CDR3 nucleotides are TGTGCCAGCAGTATGGACAGGGCTGGCAATGAGCAGTTCTTC. Protein product: CASSMDRAGNEQFF.

The sample holds a few counts of this clonotype. The chain carries TRBV18 and TRBJ2-1; D is perhaps TRBD2 (5 bases). Germline CDR1 is KGHSH and CDR2 is LQKENI. The ends were cut back, 6 bases at V and 10 bases at J, with 13 bases in the middle. The CDR3 has 12 amino acids. CDR3 loop: CASSGDIGEQFF. In nucleotides, the CDR3 is TGTGCCAGCTCGGGAGATATTGGGGAGCAGTTCTTC.

This chain uses TRBV24-1 with TRBJ2-1; TRBD1 aligns across 7 bases. This CDR3 is 18 amino acids long. Germline lookup yields CDR1 KGHDR and CDR2 SFDVKD. Trimming cost V 2 bases and J 2 bases; bases outside gene matches: 11. The CDR3 coding sequence is TGTGCCACCAGTGATTCCCGGACAGGCCCGATTGCCTACAATGAGCAGTTCTTC. Its protein product is CATSDSRTGPIAYNEQFF.

The chain couples TRBV29-1 to TRBJ1-6, with D perhaps TRBD1 (5 bases). This CDR3 spans 14 amino acids. V lost 5 bases and J lost 9, with 17 bases in between. Per germline, CDR1 SQVTM and CDR2 ANQGSEA. CDR3 DNA sequence: TGCAGCGTTAGATCCGGGGCCCTTGGTTCACCCCTCCACTTT. Protein product: CSVRSGALGSPLHF.

In this sample, this clonotype turned up a few times. The CDR3 protein is CSGRTSGRASYNEQFF. In DNA form, the CDR3 reads TGCAGCGGCCGGACTAGCGGGAGGGCGTCCTACAATGAGCAGTTCTTC. The chain has TRBV29-1 and TRBJ2-1, with 15 bases fitting TRBD2. V shed 7 bases and J 1 base; nucleotides not matched to a gene: 5. CDR1 and CDR2 from the germline V gene are SQVTM and ANQGSEA. The CDR3 spans 16 residues.

V gene TRBV5-1 combines with J gene TRBJ2-1; 9 nucleotides match TRBD1. Unmatched junction bases numbered 15, after V lost 0 bases and J lost 8 bases. This CDR3 comprises 18 residues. Germline V lookup: CDR1 SGHRS, CDR2 YFSETQ. In DNA form, the CDR3 reads TGCGCCAGCAGCTTGGCTCGAGGACAGGGGTTACTAGAGGATGAGCAGTTCTTC. This codes for CASSLARGQGLLEDEQFF.

This chain connects TRBV4-2 to TRBJ2-3; 9 bases line up with TRBD2. The CDR3 covers 15 residues. The V gene end was trimmed by 2 bases and the J gene end by 10 bases; junction bases not matched to a gene: 10. Germline lookup yields CDR1 LGHNA and CDR2 YNFKEQ. CDR3 loop: CASSQLAGHSEAQYF. CDR3 nucleotides: TGTGCCAGCAGCCAACTAGCGGGGCACTCCGAGGCGCAGTATTTT.

CDR3 region: CASSLPGRNSPLHF. The DNA of the CDR3 is TGTGCCAGCAGCTTACCAGGGAGAAATTCACCCCTCCACTTT. This rearrangement joins TRBV7-9 to TRBJ1-6; a weak D match, TRBD1 (5 bases). The CDR3 length is 14 residues. Per germline, CDR1 SEHNR and CDR2 FQNEAQ (reference sequence). The V end was cut by 2 bases, the J end by 7 bases, with 9 bases between.

This sequence joins TRBV12-3 or TRBV12-4 and TRBJ2-5; no definite D call. This CDR3 contains 13 residues. V lost 3 bases, J lost 1 base, and 6 bases lay in between. DNA for the CDR3: TGTGCCAGCAGTTTCCTGGTCCAAGAGACCCAGTACTTC. It codes for CASSFLVQETQYF.

CDR3 bases: TGTGCCAGCAGCACAGGGATCAACACCGGGGAGCTGTTTTTT. Amino acid sequence: CASSTGINTGELFF. The rearrangement links TRBV11-2 to TRBJ2-2, with D tentatively TRBD1 (6 bases). V lost 5 bases, J lost 2 bases, and 9 bases lay in between. CDR3 length: 14 amino acids. Germline-derived CDR1 and CDR2 are SGHAT and FQNNGV.

The V gene is TRBV7-2, the J gene TRBJ2-1; D gene unclear. Germline loops: CDR1 SGHTA, CDR2 FQGNSA. Deletions cut 2 bases from V and 2 bases from J, with 13 bases between. The CDR3 totals 16 residues. The CDR3 spells CASSLMGSRTYNEQFF. Written as DNA, the CDR3 is TGTGCCAGCAGCTTAATGGGGTCCCGAACCTACAATGAGCAGTTCTTC.

The V gene is TRBV5-1, the J gene TRBJ2-2; D is unclear. V was shortened by 0 bases and J by 0 bases, with 12 bases between the two germline ends. The CDR3 length is 17 residues. The germline V gene has CDR1 SGHRS and CDR2 YFSETQ. Here the CDR3 reads CASSLGSVVTNTGELFF. DNA for the CDR3: TGCGCCAGCAGCTTGGGATCGGTGGTTACGAACACCGGGGAGCTGTTTTTT. The whole variable domain, remainder taken from reference TRBV5-1 and TRBJ2-2, is KAGVTQTPRYLIKTRGQQVTLSCSPISGHRSVSWYQQTPGQGLQFLFEYFSETQRNKGNFPGRFSGRQFSNSRSEMNVSTLELGDSALYLCASSLGSVVTNTGELFFGEGSRLTVL.

This clonotype was seen only a few times. CDR3 region: CASSYSGLATYNEQFF. Here the CDR3 DNA reads TGTGCCAGCAGTTACTCAGGACTAGCAACCTACAATGAGCAGTTCTTC. The chain is built from TRBV6-2 or TRBV6-3 and TRBJ2-1; 8 nucleotides align to TRBD2. The CDR3 is 16 residues long. V lost 0 bases and J lost 2; bases outside the gene matches: 3. Germline V gene sequence: CDR1 MNHEY, CDR2 SVGEGT.

This clonotype was seen a handful of times. The J gene is TRBJ2-3, the V gene TRBV7-3; 14 nucleotides line up with TRBD2. Germline V gives CDR1 SGHTA, CDR2 FQGTGA. V lost 3 bases and J lost 2; bases outside the gene matches: 13. The CDR3 spans 20 residues. The CDR3 spells CASSLVGLAGAYIFTDTQYF. The DNA of the CDR3 is TGTGCCAGCAGCTTGGTGGGACTAGCGGGGGCCTACATCTTCACAGATACGCAGTATTTT. The complete variable domain, with remaining parts taken from reference TRBV7-3 and TRBJ2-3, reads GAGVSQTPSNKVTEKGKYVELRCDPISGHTALYWYRQSLGQGPEFLIYFQGTGAADDSGLPNDRFFAVRPEGSVSTLKIQRTERGDSAVYLCASSLVGLAGAYIFTDTQYFGPGTRLTVL.

This clonotype appeared a few times. CDR3 nucleotide sequence: TGTGCCAGCAGCAGATCTCAGAACACTGAAGCTTTCTTT. It specifies CASSRSQNTEAFF. V and J are TRBV7-8 and TRBJ1-1; no reliable D call. Germline V gene lookup returns CDR1 SGHVS and CDR2 FQNEAQ. This CDR3 is 13 amino acids long. V was pared by 5 bases and J by 1 base, with 8 bases between. Full variable domain (outside the CDR3, taken from reference TRBV7-8 and TRBJ1-1): GAGVSQSPRYKVAKRGQDVALRCDPISGHVSLFWYQQALGQGPEFLTYFQNEAQLDKSGLPSDRFFAERPEGSVSTLKIQRTQQEDSAVYLCASSRSQNTEAFFGQGTRLTVV.

The chain links TRBV10-3 to TRBJ1-5; 7 nucleotides line up with TRBD1. J was trimmed by 2 bases and V by 4 bases; bases with no gene match: 2. The CDR3 extends over 14 amino acids. Germline V gives CDR1 ENHRY, CDR2 SYGVKD. The CDR3, as DNA: TGTGCCATCAGTGCCACAGGGGGCAATCAGCCCCAGCATTTT. It encodes CAISATGGNQPQHF.

The rearrangement uses TRBV7-9 and TRBJ2-7; D is uncertain. The CDR3 is 12 residues long. V lost 0 bases to trimming and J lost 2 bases, with 2 bases between them. Germline V gene lookup returns CDR1 SEHNR and CDR2 FQNEAQ (reference sequence). The CDR3 sequence is CASSLATYEQYF. The CDR3 nucleotides are TGTGCCAGCAGCTTAGCCACCTACGAGCAGTACTTC.

This clonotype has only a few counts. The gene calls are TRBV12-3 or TRBV12-4 and TRBJ2-1; TRBD1 matches 8 bases. Germline trimming cut 9 bases from V and 6 bases from J; bases unmatched to any gene: 16. This CDR3 has 16 amino acids. The CDR3 DNA reads as TGTGCCAGTGCGTATGCTACAGGGGGGACTCGCAATGAGCAGTTCTTC. It encodes CASAYATGGTRNEQFF.

This clonotype was seen ten or more times. The rearrangement uses TRBV2 and TRBJ2-7, with D possibly being TRBD1 (6 bases). CDR3 length equals 13 residues. Germline V gene lookup returns CDR1 SNHLY and CDR2 FYNNEI. The V end lost 5 bases, the J end lost 0 bases, and 8 bases lay between the germline ends. The CDR3 region is CASSRDTSYEQYF. In DNA, the CDR3 is TGTGCCAGCAGTCGGGACACCTCCTACGAGCAGTACTTC.

V gene TRBV6-2 or TRBV6-3 combines with J gene TRBJ2-7; 11 nucleotides line up with TRBD2. With 0 bases clipped from V and 5 bases from J, the junction kept 3 bases outside the gene matches. The germline V gene has CDR1 MNHEY and CDR2 SVGEGT. This CDR3 region has 15 residues. CDR3 protein: CASSYSTSGRDEQYF. The CDR3 DNA reads as TGTGCCAGCAGTTACTCAACTAGCGGGAGAGACGAGCAGTACTTC.

The chain employs TRBV9 and TRBJ2-2; TRBD2 agrees at 7 bases. J lost 5 bases, V lost 0 bases, and 4 bases had no gene match. The CDR3 runs to 15 residues. Looked up from germline, CDR1 is SGDLS and CDR2 is YYNGEE. As DNA, the CDR3 is TGTGCCAGCAGCGTAGTCGGGGGGTCAACCGGGGAGCTGTTTTTT. This sequence encodes CASSVVGGSTGELFF. The full variable domain, completed using reference TRBV9 and TRBJ2-2, is DSGVTQTPKHLITATGQRVTLRCSPRSGDLSVYWYQQSLDQGLQFLIQYYNGEERAKGNILERFSAQQFPDLHSELNLSSLELGDSALYFCASSVVGGSTGELFFGEGSRLTVL.

This rearrangement joins TRBV28 to TRBJ1-1; D might be TRBD1 (6 bases). Germline V gives CDR1 MDHEN, CDR2 SYDVKM. V was trimmed by 2 bases and J by 7 bases, leaving 14 bases between them. This CDR3 spans 14 amino acids. This CDR3 reads CASSLAQGRGEAFF. The CDR3 DNA reads TGTGCCAGCAGTTTAGCGCAGGGGAGAGGTGAAGCTTTCTTT. The full variable domain, its missing parts supplied by reference TRBV28 and TRBJ1-1, is DVKVTQSSRYLVKRTGEKVFLECVQDMDHENMFWYRQDPGLGLRLIYFSYDVKMKEKGDIPEGYSVSREKKERFSLILESASTNQTSMYLCASSLAQGRGEAFFGQGTRLTVV.

In this sample, this clonotype turned up a few times. The gene calls are TRBV5-1 and TRBJ1-6; D unclear. The CDR3 contains 14 residues. With 4 bases removed from V and 6 bases from J, the gap between germline ends came to 11 bases. Per the germline V gene, CDR1 is SGHRS and CDR2 is YFSETQ. CDR3: CASSLERVNSPLHF. The CDR3 bases are TGCGCCAGCAGCCTGGAGCGGGTTAATTCACCCCTCCACTTT.

The chain's CDR3 is CASSLPRLAGVNEQFF. In DNA form, the CDR3 reads TGTGCCAGCAGCCTCCCTAGACTAGCGGGAGTAAATGAGCAGTTCTTC. This chain joins TRBV5-4 and TRBJ2-1; 12 nucleotides line up with TRBD2. Germline V gene sequence: CDR1 SGHNT, CDR2 YYREEE (reference sequence). Trimming removed 4 bases from V and 7 bases from J; junction bases left unmatched: 9. The CDR3 runs to 16 residues. Combining the CDR3 with reference TRBV5-4 and TRBJ2-1 gives the whole variable domain ETGVTQSPTHLIKTRGQQVTLRCSSQSGHNTVSWYQQALGQGPQFIFQYYREEENGRGNFPPRFSGLQFPNYSSELNVNALELDDSALYLCASSLPRLAGVNEQFFGPGTRLTVL.

The V gene is TRBV5-1, the J gene TRBJ2-1, with D perhaps TRBD2 (5 bases). Germline V lookup: CDR1 SGHRS, CDR2 YFSETQ. CDR3 length: 15 residues. The V end was cut by 0 bases, the J end by 0 bases, with 7 bases between. CDR3 DNA sequence: TGCGCCAGCAGCTTGGGGCTAGCCTCCTACAATGAGCAGTTCTTC. Translated: CASSLGLASYNEQFF.

This clonotype was detected only a few times. This chain connects TRBV29-1 to TRBJ2-5; D possibly matches TRBD1 or TRBD2 (5 bases each). V lost 6 bases to trimming and J lost 5 bases, with 16 bases between them. The length of the CDR3 is 13 residues. Germline loops: CDR1 SQVTM, CDR2 ANQGSEA. In nucleotides, the CDR3 is TGCAGCGTCGGGGCCCAACGTAGGGAGACCCAGTACTTC. Translation gives CSVGAQRRETQYF.

V usage is TRBV27 and J usage is TRBJ2-1; TRBD1 or TRBD2 may be the D gene (5 bases each). Germline loops: CDR1 MNHEY, CDR2 SMNVEV (reference sequence). Trimming shortened V by 8 bases and J by 9 bases, and 11 bases separated the two germline ends. The CDR3 runs to 11 residues. The DNA of the CDR3 is TGTGCCAGCGCCCGTGGGGGTGAGCAGTTCTTC. Amino acids: CASARGGEQFF.

V usage is TRBV5-1 and J usage is TRBJ1-1; D is uncertain. V lost 0 bases and J 5 bases, leaving 8 bases between the germline ends. The CDR3 contains 13 residues. Germline loops: CDR1 SGHRS, CDR2 YFSETQ. The CDR3 sequence is CASSLDRGTEAFF. In DNA form, the CDR3 reads TGCGCCAGCAGCTTGGATAGAGGGACTGAAGCTTTCTTT.